Presented here are 2 T cell receptor beta chains from one specimen sequenced in a study of blood T cell repertoires in COVID-19. Sequencing was performed with immunoSEQ multiplex PCR; in TCRdb, only in-frame clones are kept and a portion is missing. The data show under 150,000 clones, about 81% seen once. Specimen: peripheral blood. These receptors all come from a woman older than 75 with acute or convalescent COVID-19.

This sequence joins TRBV27 and TRBJ2-2, with 7 bases lining up with TRBD1. The junction had 10 bases not matched to a gene; V was cut back by 8 bases and J by 10 bases. CDR3 length equals 13 residues. From germline, CDR1 is MNHEY and CDR2 SMNVEV (reference sequence). CDR3 residues: CASRDSNTLELFF. The CDR3 DNA is TGTGCCAGCCGGGACAGCAACACCTTGGAGCTGTTTTTT.

This chain connects TRBV5-6 to TRBJ2-7, with TRBD1 identical over 8 bases. With 3 bases clipped from V and 4 bases from J, the junction kept 12 bases outside the gene matches. CDR1 is SGHDT and CDR2 is YYEEEE in the germline V gene. The CDR3 is 16 amino acids. DNA for the CDR3: TGTGCCAGCAGCTCTCCGCCCGGACAGGGCTCGTACGAGCAGTACTTC. This gives the protein CASSSPPGQGSYEQYF.